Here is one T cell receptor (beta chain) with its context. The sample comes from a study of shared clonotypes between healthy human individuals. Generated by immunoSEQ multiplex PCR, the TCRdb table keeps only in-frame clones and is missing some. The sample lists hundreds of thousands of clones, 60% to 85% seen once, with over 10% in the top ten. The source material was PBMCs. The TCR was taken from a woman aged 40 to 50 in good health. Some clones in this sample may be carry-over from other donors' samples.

The chain's CDR3 is CSVDTVLQSRANVLTF. CDR3 nucleotides: TGCAGCGTTGACACAGTACTACAAAGTCGGGCCAACGTCCTGACTTTC. The rearrangement uses TRBV29-1 and TRBJ2-6; D is unclear. The CDR3 extends over 16 amino acids. Germline V gene lookup returns CDR1 SQVTM and CDR2 ANQGSEA. V lost 3 bases, J lost 5 bases, and 17 bases lay in between.